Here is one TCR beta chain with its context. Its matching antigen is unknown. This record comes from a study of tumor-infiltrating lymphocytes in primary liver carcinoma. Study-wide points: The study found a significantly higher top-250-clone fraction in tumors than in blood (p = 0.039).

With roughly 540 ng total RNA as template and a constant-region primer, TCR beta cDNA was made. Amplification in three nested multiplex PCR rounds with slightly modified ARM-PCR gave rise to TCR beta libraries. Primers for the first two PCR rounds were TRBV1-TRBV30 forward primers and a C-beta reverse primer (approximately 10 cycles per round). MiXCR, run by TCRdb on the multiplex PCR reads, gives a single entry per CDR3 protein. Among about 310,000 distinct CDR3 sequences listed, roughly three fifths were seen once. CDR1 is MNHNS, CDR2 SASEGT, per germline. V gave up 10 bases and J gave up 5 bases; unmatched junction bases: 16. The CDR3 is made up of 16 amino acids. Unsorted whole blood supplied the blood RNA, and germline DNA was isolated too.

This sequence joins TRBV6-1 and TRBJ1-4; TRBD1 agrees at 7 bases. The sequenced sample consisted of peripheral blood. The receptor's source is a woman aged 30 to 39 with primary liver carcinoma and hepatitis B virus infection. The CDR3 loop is CAITGSTGQRNEKLFF. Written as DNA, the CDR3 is TGTGCCATCACGGGCTCTACGGGACAGAGGAATGAAAAACTGTTTTTT.